This TCR beta chain was profiled in a study of cytomegalovirus exposure and HLA in healthy donors. Clones were read by immunoSEQ multiplex PCR, and TCRdb kept only the in-frame ones, dropping some. This sample has some 49,000 clones, with around 94% found just once. The source material was PBMCs. This clonotype was sampled from a woman younger than 30 in good health and CMV-seropositive.

The CDR3 bases are TGTGCCAGCAGTTACTCGGCAGGGGGCTCCTACGAGCAGTACTTC. Its translation: CASSYSAGGSYEQYF. V is TRBV6-5 and J is TRBJ2-7, with 7 bases that match TRBD1. Germline V gives CDR1 MNHEY, CDR2 SVGAGI. The CDR3 is 15 amino acids. After removal of 0 bases from V and 0 bases from J, the junction contained 2 bases not matched to a gene.